What follows describes a single TCR beta chain. Its cognate antigen has yet to be identified. Base qualities are not recorded, but no much larger clone differs from it by a single base. Donors were healthy HIV-negative adults with no recently reported acute infections or vaccinations. Every donor was a Caucasian adult residing in Nashville, Tennessee, USA. For unsorted samples, tens of millions of PBMCs were counted, and genomic DNA was extracted using the QIAamp DNA Blood Mini kit. Blood was obtained by leukapheresis, after which PBMCs were separated by Ficoll-Histopaque density gradient centrifugation and cryopreserved in liquid nitrogen vapor phase. Using the deep immunoSEQ assay, multiplex PCR amplified TCR CDR3 regions from genomic DNA. Extracted genomic DNA from each cell subset was distributed evenly across all wells of several immunoSEQ 96-well plates, and each plate was treated as a replicate. Each replicate PCR for unsorted PBMC received around 330 ng genomic DNA, equal to 25,000 to 30,000 T cell genomes. Ten immunoSEQ deep assay plates were used to sequence the unsorted PBMC genomic DNA. The purified libraries were quantified using a Qubit 3.0 fluorometer, sized with a Bioanalyzer 2100, and then quantified again using the KAPA Library Quantification kit. Every immunoSEQ 96-well plate was sequenced on a dedicated single-read 150-cycle Illumina NextSeq 550 flow cell. The source study handled its data this way. Because the immunoSEQ output included only junctional sequences and no quality scores, the filtering could not be the same as the filtering used for full-length reads. Sequences were annotated with PyIR, a Python wrapper for IgBLAST v1.9, and V/J genes and CDR3 were assigned using IMGT germline references. Reads with weak V/J assignments (E-value above 1e-6), missing CDR3, stop codons, out-of-frame junctions, or ambiguous translated residues were removed. V3J clonotypes were defined as sequences sharing an identical inferred V gene, J gene, and CDR3 amino acid sequence. To compute the percentage overlap between repertoires, the number of shared unique clonotypes was divided by the size of the smaller repertoire. Repertoire richness was assessed with RTK rarefaction, the Chao1 estimator, and Recon v2.1 estimates of unobserved clonotypes. TCRdb mirrors the immuneACCESS table, restricted to in-frame sequences. Some clones are absent from its copies; in checked studies, under half trace to an unresolved V gene, and the reason for the others is unknown. V and J calls and clone size are as listed in that table; D and trimming were resolved from the DNA. This sample lists about 490,000 clones; roughly 85% were detected once. Approximately 12% of the sample rests with the top ten.

These data originate in a study of shared clonotypes between healthy human individuals (TCRdb year 2020). For the wider study: A few men and a couple of women, aged 18 to 49 years, made up the cohort. To estimate repertoire size and how much clonotype sharing occurs between individuals, the study deeply sequenced the blood TCR repertoires of roughly 5 healthy adults. Libraries were prepared and TCR repertoires were sequenced by different laboratories using diverse techniques, in order to increase sequencing depth and limit assay-specific biases. Between about 0.9 and 8.9 billion PBMCs per donor were obtained by leukapheresis.

CDR3 length: 16 amino acids, cysteine to phenylalanine. Just CDR3 DNA is preserved here, 48 bases in frame from base 1. Sequences ENHRY (CDR1) and SYGVKD (CDR2) are obtained from the germline V gene. Trimmed from V: 4 bases; trimmed from J: 1 base; junction bases lacking a gene match: 6. The paper's findings and limits, for the study overall: Because the study included a small number of donors, the genetic and exposure-history diversity represented was limited. Based on pairwise subsampling, the degree of clonotype sharing among donors was expected to be affected by sequencing depth. Sampling was restricted to blood, and TCR repertoires in tissue are likely to differ from TCR repertoires in blood.

The rearranged segments are TRBV10-3 and TRBJ2-2, with TRBD2 identical over 7 junction bases. The sequence derives from a woman in her forties in good health. Some clones in this sample may be carry-over from other donors' samples. Sample: PBMCs. The CDR3 region has the sequence CAISASGMENTGELFF. The DNA sequence is TGTGCCATCAGTGCGAGCGGGATGGAGAACACCGGGGAGCTGTTTTTT.